The rows below give T cell receptor beta chains drawn from one sample of a study of blood T cell repertoires in COVID-19. Clones were sequenced by immunoSEQ multiplex PCR, and TCRdb holds only the in-frame ones, with some missing. Of roughly 64,000 clones listed, about 75% are singletons. Sequencing was carried out using PBMCs or T cells enriched from blood (not recorded which). All receptors derive from a woman aged 55-75 years who had been exposed to COVID-19. The CDR3 runs from the conserved cysteine through the conserved F or W.

V: TRBV30
J: TRBJ1-1
CDR3: CAWSVLRSRGGAFF

V: TRBV27
J: TRBJ1-2
CDR3: CASSSRQGNYTF

V: TRBV7-2
J: TRBJ2-7
CDR3: CASSPDRVVSYEQYF

V: TRBV7-2
J: TRBJ2-6
CDR3: CASSLRSSGGANVLTF

V: TRBV11-3
J: TRBJ2-1
CDR3: CASSSNSYNEQFF

V: TRBV5-4
J: TRBJ2-5
CDR3: CASSLEAREETQYF

V: TRBV15
J: TRBJ2-1
CDR3: CATSREQYNEQFF

V: TRBV4-2
J: TRBJ2-3
CDR3: CASSQEDRGGTDTQYF

V: TRBV7-9
J: TRBJ1-5
CDR3: CASSRTGGNQPQHF

V: TRBV5-1
J: TRBJ2-2
CDR3: CASRFTLTGVVTGELFF

V: TRBV9
J: TRBJ2-7
CDR3: CASSVGVGTGFDEQYF

V: TRBV28
J: TRBJ1-6
CDR3: CASSSRSSYNSPLHF

V: TRBV29-1
J: TRBJ1-3
CDR3: CSVEDRHGGNTIYF